The TCR beta chain described here comes from a study of shared clonotypes between healthy human individuals. Overall study context: Researchers drew samples from a couple of women and three men aged 18 to 49.

On this clone itself: Its antigen is not known.

The assay was carried out at the deep level. TCRdb's copy holds only in-frame clones and misses some; the assay was immunoSEQ multiplex PCR. The profile covers about 2.1 million clones, with about 94% appearing a single time and less than 2% taken by the ten largest. Terminally differentiated effector memory CD45RA+ cells were excluded from the naive CD8 cells, which were CD45RO-negative and positively selected for CCR7. Study-wide points: Few donors limited the genetic and exposure-history diversity represented. Rarefaction gave evidence that sorted-subset sequencing remained incomplete despite large depth.

Trimming cost V 1 base and J 4 bases, with 14 bases left between them. There are 15 residues in the CDR3. The germline gives CDR1 SGHVS, CDR2 FQNEAQ. This clonotype originated in a man younger than 35 in good health. Some clones in this sample may be carry-over from other donors' samples. Sequencing input: naive CD8+ T cells from PBMCs. The V and J genes are TRBV7-8 and TRBJ2-7; possibly TRBD2 for D (6 bases). The CDR3 nucleotides are TGTGCCAGCAGCTTAGGCGGGACTGCGAAATACGAGCAGTACTTC. It translates to CASSLGGTAKYEQYF.